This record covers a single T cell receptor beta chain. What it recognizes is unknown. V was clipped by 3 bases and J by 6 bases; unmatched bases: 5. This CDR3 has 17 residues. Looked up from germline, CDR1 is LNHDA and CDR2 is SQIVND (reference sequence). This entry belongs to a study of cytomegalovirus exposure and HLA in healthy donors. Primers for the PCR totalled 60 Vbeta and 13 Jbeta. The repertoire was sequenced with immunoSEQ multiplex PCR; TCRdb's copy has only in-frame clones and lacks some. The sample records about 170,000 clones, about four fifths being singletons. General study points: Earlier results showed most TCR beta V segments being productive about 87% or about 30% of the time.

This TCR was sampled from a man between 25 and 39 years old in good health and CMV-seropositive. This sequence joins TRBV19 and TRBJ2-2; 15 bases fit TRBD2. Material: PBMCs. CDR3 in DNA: TGTGCCAGTAGTATCTCGGGACTAGCGGGAGGACCCGGGGAGCTGTTTTTT. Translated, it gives CASSISGLAGGPGELFF. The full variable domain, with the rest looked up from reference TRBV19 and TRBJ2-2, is DGGITQSPKYLFRKEGQNVTLSCEQNLNHDAMYWYRQDPGQGLRLIYYSQIVNDFQKGDIAEGYSVSREKKESFPLTVTSAQKNPTAFYLCASSISGLAGGPGELFFGEGSRLTVL.